This TCR beta chain stems from a study of T cell repertoires in cytomegalovirus infection. Study at large: Indications of both CMV infection and matching HLA type were provided by public TCR beta signatures. Study-level results: HLA-C-restricted, CMV-specific TCR beta clonotypes were dominant ex vivo.

In germline, CDR1 is SQVTM, CDR2 ANQGSEA. Trimming took 3 bases from V and 5 from J; bases not matched to a gene: 4. The CDR3 has 13 residues. TCRdb used MiXCR to reprocess the reads, holding one entry per CDR3 protein. The sample holds 630,000 or so distinct CDR3 sequences, 24% seen once. On this clonotype itself: No antigen is known for it.

V and J are TRBV29-1 and TRBJ2-5, with 9 bases that match TRBD1. This TCR derives from a human donor in good health (CMV status not recorded). Some clones in this sample may be carry-over from other donors' samples. The specimen was CD8+ T cells from PBMCs. The CDR3 nucleotides read TGCAGCGTTGATACAGGGGGCTGGGAGACCCAGTACTTC. Protein: CSVDTGGWETQYF.